Listed below are T cell receptor beta chains from one sample, sequenced in a study of Ad26.COV2.S vaccination and SARS-CoV-2 variants. Sequencing was performed with immunoSEQ multiplex PCR; in TCRdb, only in-frame clones are kept and a portion is missing. The top ten hold about 10% of the sample, which has 300,000 to 400,000 clones, 75% to 90% seen once. Sequencing used peripheral blood, obtained in a trial of Ad26.COV2.S vaccine versus placebo. All receptors derive from a person aged 18-65 years who received the Ad26.COV2.S COVID-19 vaccine or a placebo. Both conserved end residues are part of each CDR3. Each record gives: clone size, D gene, J gene, V gene, CDR3 DNA, CDR3 protein. A D gene is named only where the DNA matches it firmly. The size entry is marked missing in some rows and otherwise reads once, few, many or a size class.

clone_size: NA; d_call: TRBD2; j_call: TRBJ2-3; v_call: TRBV19; cdr3_nt: TGTGCCAGTAGTGCTCTACTAGCGGGGGGGCAAGCCGATACGCAGTATTTT; cdr3_aa: CASSALLAGGQADTQYF
clone_size: once; d_call: NA; j_call: TRBJ2-7; v_call: TRBV10-3; cdr3_nt: TGTGCCATCAGTGAAAGGCGGACCTCCTACGAGCAGTACTTC; cdr3_aa: CAISERRTSYEQYF
clone_size: NA; d_call: NA; j_call: TRBJ1-1; v_call: TRBV19; cdr3_nt: TGTGCCAGTAGCTATCGGGGGAGCACTGAAGCTTTCTTT; cdr3_aa: CASSYRGSTEAFF
clone_size: NA; d_call: TRBD2; j_call: TRBJ2-5; v_call: TRBV6-2/TRBV6-3; cdr3_nt: TGTGCCAGCAGTTACGCCCCGGGAGGGGCCATGATACAAGAGACCCAGTACTTC; cdr3_aa: CASSYAPGGAMIQETQYF
clone_size: NA; d_call: NA; j_call: TRBJ1-2; v_call: TRBV2; cdr3_nt: TGTGCCAGCAGTGCCCCCACAGGGTGGTATGACTATGGCTACACCTTC; cdr3_aa: CASSAPTGWYDYGYTF
clone_size: NA; d_call: NA; j_call: TRBJ2-1; v_call: TRBV7-9; cdr3_nt: TGTGCCAGCAGCTTGTGGGAAGCGAGGTCCTACAATGAGCAGTTCTTC; cdr3_aa: CASSLWEARSYNEQFF
clone_size: NA; d_call: TRBD2; j_call: TRBJ2-4; v_call: TRBV7-8; cdr3_nt: TGTGCCAGCAGCTTAGACGGCGGGGGGGCGAACATTCAGTACTTC; cdr3_aa: CASSLDGGGANIQYF
clone_size: NA; d_call: NA; j_call: TRBJ2-5; v_call: TRBV7-9; cdr3_nt: TGTGCCAGCAGCTTAAATGGGGGCGGTCGGGAGACCCAGTACTTC; cdr3_aa: CASSLNGGGRETQYF
clone_size: NA; d_call: TRBD1; j_call: TRBJ1-5; v_call: TRBV18; cdr3_nt: TGTGCCAGCTCACCAGAGGGGGCGAGGGATCAGCCCCAGCATTTT; cdr3_aa: CASSPEGARDQPQHF
clone_size: few; d_call: NA; j_call: TRBJ2-7; v_call: TRBV6-5; cdr3_nt: TGTGCCAGCAGTCAATCCGGGCCAATGCTTTACGAGCAGTACTTC; cdr3_aa: CASSQSGPMLYEQYF
clone_size: NA; d_call: TRBD2; j_call: TRBJ2-2; v_call: TRBV5-5; cdr3_nt: TGTGCCAGCAGCAAAGGACTAGCGGGGCTCTACCCCGGGGAGCTGTTTTTT; cdr3_aa: CASSKGLAGLYPGELFF